This T cell receptor beta chain was captured in a study of blood T cell repertoires in COVID-19. Study in general: Some COVID-19 samples were acute and others convalescent; all came from the United States, Italy and Spain. Nucleic acid was either cDNA or gDNA, and it came from T cells, B-cell-depleted T cells, or PBMCs.

Authors' data handling: Amplifying reference gene primers gave estimates of nucleated cell counts. Clones were read by immunoSEQ multiplex PCR, and TCRdb kept only the in-frame ones, dropping some. V, J and clone size derive from that table, while D and trimming were established from the DNA sequence. The table records 50,000 to 60,000 clones, about four fifths of them present only once. Sample: peripheral blood. The origin of this receptor is a man older than 75 with COVID-19, enrolled during active disease.

The CDR3 bases are TGCGCCAGCAGCCAAGCCTTACAGGGGTCTGGAAACACCATATATTTT. Protein: CASSQALQGSGNTIYF. The chain has TRBV4-3 and TRBJ1-3; TRBD1 aligns across 7 bases. The CDR3 is 16 residues long. With V trimmed by 1 base and J by 1 base, 4 bases remained unmatched. The V gene's germline CDR1 is LGHNA and CDR2 YSLEER.